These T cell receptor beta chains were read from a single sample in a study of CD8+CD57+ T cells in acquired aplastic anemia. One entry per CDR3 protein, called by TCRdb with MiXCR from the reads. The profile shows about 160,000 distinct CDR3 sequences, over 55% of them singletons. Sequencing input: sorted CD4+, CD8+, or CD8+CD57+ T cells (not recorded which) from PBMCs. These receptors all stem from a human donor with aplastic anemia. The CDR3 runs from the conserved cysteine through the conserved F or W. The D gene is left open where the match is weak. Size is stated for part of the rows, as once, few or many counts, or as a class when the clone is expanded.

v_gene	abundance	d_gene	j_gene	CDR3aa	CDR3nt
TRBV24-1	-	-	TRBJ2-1	CATSDSNNNEQFF	TGTGCCACCAGTGATTCGAATAACAATGAGCAGTTCTTC
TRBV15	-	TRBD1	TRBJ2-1	CATSRGRTGHGSYNEQFF	TGTGCCACCAGCAGAGGGCGGACAGGACACGGCTCCTACAATGAGCAGTTCTTC
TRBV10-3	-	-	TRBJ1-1	CAISESQALNTEAFF	TGTGCCATCAGTGAGTCTCAGGCCCTGAACACTGAAGCTTTCTTT
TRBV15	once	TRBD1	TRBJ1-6	CATSREVAGGRYSPLHF	TGTGCCACCAGCAGGGAAGTGGCAGGGGGCCGTTATTCACCCCTCCACTTT
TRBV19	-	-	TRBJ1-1	CATTRGGSRNTEAFF	TGTGCCACCACGCGCGGGGGATCTCGGAACACTGAAGCTTTCTTT
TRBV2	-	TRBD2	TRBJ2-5	CASSASGGLEETQYF	TGTGCCAGCAGTGCCAGCGGGGGTCTGGAAGAGACCCAGTACTTC
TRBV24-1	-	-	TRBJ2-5	CATSDWGSDVQYF	TGTGCCACCAGTGATTGGGGGAGCGACGTCCAGTACTTC
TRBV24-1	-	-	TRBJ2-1	CATSDLRQSGDEQFF	TGTGCCACCAGTGATTTGAGGCAGTCAGGCGATGAGCAGTTCTTC
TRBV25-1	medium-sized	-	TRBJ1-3	CASSEWGTGIAIYF	TGTGCCAGCAGTGAATGGGGGACCGGTATCGCCATATATTTT
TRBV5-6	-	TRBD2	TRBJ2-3	CASSVAGDTQYF	TGTGCCAGCAGCGTAGCGGGGGATACGCAGTATTTT
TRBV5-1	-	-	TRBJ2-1	CASSLDTHNEQFF	TGCGCCAGCAGCTTGGATACCCACAATGAGCAGTTCTTC
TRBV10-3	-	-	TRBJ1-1	CAISDGGGTEAFF	TGTGCCATCAGTGATGGAGGCGGCACTGAAGCTTTCTTT
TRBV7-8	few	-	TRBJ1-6	CASSSPGTSPLHF	TGTGCCAGCAGCTCTCCAGGGACTTCACCCCTCCACTTT
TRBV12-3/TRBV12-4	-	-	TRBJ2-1	CAGSLGIGEQFF	TGTGCCGGCAGTTTGGGAATTGGTGAGCAGTTCTTC
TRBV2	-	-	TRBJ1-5	CASSDEGGGQPQHF	TGTGCCAGCAGTGATGAAGGGGGGGGTCAGCCCCAGCATTTT
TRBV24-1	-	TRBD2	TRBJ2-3	CASSYPTAGLADTDTQYF	TGTGCCAGCAGTTACCCAACGGCGGGACTAGCGGACACAGATACGCAGTATTTT
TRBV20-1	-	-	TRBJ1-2	CSARGGSDPYGYTF	TGCAGTGCTAGAGGAGGGTCAGATCCTTATGGCTACACCTTC
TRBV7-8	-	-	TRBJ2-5	CASSLGAYQETQYF	TGTGCCAGCAGCTTAGGCGCGTATCAAGAGACCCAGTACTTC
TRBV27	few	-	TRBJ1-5	CASSLDSGYNQPQHF	TGTGCCAGCAGTTTAGACTCCGGATATAATCAGCCCCAGCATTTT
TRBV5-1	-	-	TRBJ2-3	CASSFGGASTDTQYF	TGCGCCAGCAGCTTCGGCGGGGCTAGCACAGATACGCAGTATTTT
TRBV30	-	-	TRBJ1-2	CAWSPGNYGYTF	TGTGCCTGGTCCCCAGGAAACTATGGCTACACCTTC
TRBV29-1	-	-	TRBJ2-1	CSVETGPTDEQFF	TGCAGCGTTGAGACTGGCCCTACGGATGAGCAGTTCTTC
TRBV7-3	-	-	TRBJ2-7	CASSFSALGEQYF	TGTGCCAGCAGCTTCTCCGCTTTGGGCGAGCAGTACTTC
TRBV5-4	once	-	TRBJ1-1	CASGGGFTEAFF	TGTGCCAGCGGTGGGGGTTTCACTGAAGCTTTCTTT
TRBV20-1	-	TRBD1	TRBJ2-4	CSAAGQADKNIQYF	TGCAGTGCTGCGGGACAGGCGGACAAAAACATTCAGTACTTC
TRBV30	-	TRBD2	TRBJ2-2	CARLAGSRPFF	TGTGCCCGCTTAGCGGGCTCGAGGCCGTTTTTT
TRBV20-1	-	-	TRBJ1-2	CSARQDGRYGYTF	TGCAGTGCTAGACAGGACGGGAGATATGGCTACACCTTC
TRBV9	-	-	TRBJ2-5	CASSLSAELQETQYF	TGTGCCAGCAGCCTTAGCGCAGAGCTCCAAGAGACCCAGTACTTC
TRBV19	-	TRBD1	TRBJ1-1	CASRDRAGRNTEAFF	TGTGCCAGTAGGGACAGGGCGGGCCGGAACACTGAAGCTTTCTTT
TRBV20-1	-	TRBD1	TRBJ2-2	CSATPTGGRAGELFF	TGCAGTGCCACACCAACAGGGGGCCGTGCCGGGGAGCTGTTTTTT
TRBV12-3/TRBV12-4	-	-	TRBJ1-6	CASSRTAGGNSPLHF	TGTGCCAGCAGCAGGACAGCGGGGGGTAATTCACCCCTCCACTTT
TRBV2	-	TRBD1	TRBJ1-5	CASSRGTGGRQPQHF	TGTGCCAGCAGTAGGGGGACAGGGGGAAGGCAGCCCCAGCATTTT
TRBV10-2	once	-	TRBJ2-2	CASSEPARNGELFF	TGCGCCAGCAGTGAACCAGCTAGGAACGGGGAGCTGTTTTTT
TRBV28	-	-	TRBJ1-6	CASSLPPEDSPLHF	TGTGCCAGCAGTTTACCCCCCGAGGATTCACCCCTCCACTTT
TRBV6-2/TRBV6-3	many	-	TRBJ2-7	CASSYVPGSYEQYF	TGTGCCAGCAGTTACGTCCCAGGGTCCTACGAGCAGTACTTC
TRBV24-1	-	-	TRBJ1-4	CATHNQHATNEKLFF	TGTGCCACCCATAACCAGCATGCAACTAATGAAAAACTGTTTTTT
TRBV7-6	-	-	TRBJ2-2	CASSFGPGELFF	TGTGCCAGCAGCTTCGGCCCCGGGGAGCTGTTTTTT